Each of the 20 T cell receptor beta chains below was sequenced from the same sample in a study of CD8 T cells in Susac syndrome. Random hexamers were used to reverse transcribe roughly 0.5 to 1 ug of RNA. TCRdb re-called the immunoSEQ multiplex PCR reads with MiXCR, one entry per CDR3 protein. This table has 200,000 to 250,000 distinct CDR3 sequences, approximately 90% appearing once. The source material was CD8+ T cells from PBMCs. These receptors came from a human donor with multiple sclerosis.

This clonotype was seen only once. The V call is TRBV11-3, the J call TRBJ2-1; tentatively, D is TRBD1 or TRBD2 (5 bases each). From germline, CDR1 is SGHNT and CDR2 YENEEA. V lost 8 bases, J lost 6 bases, and 8 bases lay in between. The CDR3 runs 11 residues. The chain's CDR3 is CASGTSNEQFF. CDR3 coding DNA: TGTGCCAGCGGGACGAGCAATGAGCAGTTCTTC. Filled out from reference TRBV11-3 and TRBJ2-1, the complete variable domain reads EAGVVQSPRYKIIEKKQPVAFWCNPISGHNTLYWYLQNLGQGPELLIRYENEEAVDDSQLPKDRFSAERLKGVDSTLKIQPAELGDSAVYLCASGTSNEQFFGPGTRLTVL.

This rearrangement joins TRBV12-3 or TRBV12-4 to TRBJ2-5; the D is unclear. The CDR3 spans 14 residues. V was pared by 3 bases and J by 7 bases, with 15 bases between. This CDR3 reads CASSFSPTSGTQYF. In DNA, the CDR3 is TGTGCCAGCAGTTTTAGCCCCACTTCGGGGACCCAGTACTTC.

The chain is built from TRBV5-5 and TRBJ2-5, with D possibly being TRBD2 (6 bases). The germline V gene encodes CDR1 SGHKS and CDR2 YYEKEE (reference sequence). CDR3 length: 13 amino acids. V lost 3 bases to trimming and J lost 2 bases, with 8 bases between them. The CDR3 DNA reads TGTGCCAGCAGCTGGGGGACTCAAGAGACCCAGTACTTC. Amino acid sequence: CASSWGTQETQYF.

The rearrangement links TRBV7-6 to TRBJ1-1; 8 bases are shared with TRBD1. The V gene's germline CDR1 is SGHVS and CDR2 FNYEAQ. V gave up 5 bases and J gave up 1 base; unmatched junction bases: 3. This CDR3 has 14 amino acids. CDR3 in amino acids: CASSATGANTEAFF. CDR3 nucleotides: TGTGCCAGCAGCGCGACAGGGGCGAACACTGAAGCTTTCTTT.

This clonotype was observed once. The chain has TRBV20-1 and TRBJ1-4, with TRBD1 matching over 9 bases. The CDR3 runs to 17 residues. Germline lookup yields CDR1 DFQATT and CDR2 SNEGSKA (reference sequence). With V trimmed by 0 bases and J by 5 bases, 10 bases remained unmatched. This CDR3 reads CSARDHTGGETNEKLFF. In DNA, the CDR3 is TGCAGTGCTAGAGACCATACAGGGGGCGAGACAAATGAAAAACTGTTTTTT.

This chain uses TRBV12-3 or TRBV12-4 with TRBJ2-7; 8 bases match TRBD2. This CDR3 region has 16 residues. V lost 3 bases, J lost 7 bases, and 14 bases stayed unmatched. The CDR3 spells CASSFAVGRGVNEQYF. The CDR3 DNA is TGTGCCAGCAGTTTCGCTGTGGGGCGGGGGGTTAATGAGCAGTACTTC.

The CDR3 loop reads CSARVQSELTQYF. The CDR3 DNA is TGCAGTGCTAGAGTTCAAAGCGAGCTGACCCAGTACTTC. The gene calls are TRBV20-1 and TRBJ2-5; D not certain. This CDR3 has 13 residues. Per the germline V gene, CDR1 is DFQATT and CDR2 is SNEGSKA (reference sequence). Between the trimmed V and J ends, which lost 1 base and 7 bases, there was a span of 13 bases.

The chain couples TRBV6-2 or TRBV6-3 to TRBJ2-5; 8 positions agree with TRBD1. V trimming: 8 bases; J trimming: 5 bases; junction bases outside the gene matches: 7. This CDR3 is 13 amino acids long. Looked up from germline, CDR1 is MNHEY and CDR2 is SVGEGT. The CDR3, as DNA: TGTGCCAGCTTCGCAGGGGGCCGGGAGACCCAGTACTTC. The encoded protein is CASFAGGRETQYF.

This chain connects TRBV20-1 to TRBJ2-1; D unclear. Germline V lookup: CDR1 DFQATT, CDR2 SNEGSKA (reference sequence). The CDR3 consists of 10 residues. The CDR3 DNA reads as TGCAGCCCCCGTAACAATGAGCAGTTCTTC. Translated, it gives CSPRNNEQFF.

The genes are TRBV6-5 and TRBJ1-2; D possibly corresponds to TRBD1 (6 bases). Trimming shortened V by 8 bases and J by 4 bases, and 14 bases separated the two germline ends. The CDR3 runs to 13 residues. CDR1 is MNHEY, CDR2 SVGAGI, per germline. CDR3 in DNA: TGTGCCAGCTCAGCAGGGGCAGGCTATGGCTACACCTTC. Amino acid sequence: CASSAGAGYGYTF.

The CDR3 protein is CASSTSRLISSGRAYEQYF. The DNA of the CDR3 is TGTGCCAGCAGCACGAGTAGACTTATTTCTAGCGGGCGAGCCTACGAGCAGTACTTC. The chain employs TRBV7-9 and TRBJ2-7, with 8 nucleotides matching TRBD2. CDR1 and CDR2 (germline): SEHNR, FQNEAQ (reference sequence). The CDR3 spans 19 residues. V shed 5 bases, J shed 2 bases, and the junction held 20 bases outside the gene matches.

The chain joins TRBV14 to TRBJ2-5, with D maybe TRBD1 (6 bases). The V gene lost 2 bases and the J gene lost 6 bases, with 10 bases spanning the gap. Germline values: CDR1 SGHDN, CDR2 FVKESK. This CDR3 comprises 13 residues. In DNA, the CDR3 is TGTGCCAGCAGCCAATGGGGGCTGAAGACCCAGTACTTC. As protein: CASSQWGLKTQYF.

The chain has TRBV5-4 and TRBJ1-1; D gene uncertain. The CDR3 spans 14 residues. Trimming stripped 0 bases from V and 4 bases from J, with 10 bases between. The germline gives CDR1 SGHNT, CDR2 YYREEE (reference sequence). CDR3 in amino acids: CASSLEGPTTEAFF. The CDR3 DNA follows: TGTGCCAGCAGCTTGGAAGGACCTACCACTGAAGCTTTCTTT.

This sequence joins TRBV13 and TRBJ1-3, with D possibly TRBD1 on 5 matching bases. Per germline, CDR1 PRHDT and CDR2 FYEKMQ (reference sequence). Trimming stripped 5 bases from V and 0 bases from J, with 11 bases between. CDR3 size: 15 residues. The CDR3 loop reads CASSTGTGSGNTIYF. CDR3 DNA: TGTGCCAGCAGCACCGGGACGGGCTCTGGAAACACCATATATTTT.

This chain links TRBV9 with TRBJ2-3, with 13 bases aligning to TRBD2. There are 22 residues in the CDR3. J was trimmed by 0 bases and V by 3 bases; bases with no gene match: 19. Germline V gives CDR1 SGDLS, CDR2 YYNGEE. CDR3 nucleotides: TGTGCCAGCAGCGGGTCAGGGGACTTACTAGCGGGAGGGCCTTGGAGCACAGATACGCAGTATTTT. Its translation is CASSGSGDLLAGGPWSTDTQYF.

J is TRBJ2-6 and V is TRBV2, with D perhaps TRBD1 (5 bases). Trimming took off 9 bases at V and 0 bases at J, with 12 bases between the two ends. Germline CDR1 and CDR2: SNHLY and FYNNEI. The CDR3 covers 15 residues. CDR3 coding DNA: TGTGCCAGGGAGACAGCCAACTCTGGGGCCAACGTCCTGACTTTC. It translates to CARETANSGANVLTF.

V is TRBV7-9 and J is TRBJ1-4; D gene uncertain. The CDR3 is 16 amino acids. Trimming stripped 4 bases from V and 4 bases from J, with 16 bases between. Germline V lookup: CDR1 SEHNR, CDR2 FQNEAQ (reference sequence). This CDR3 is CASSSHPVSSNEKLFF. Here the CDR3 DNA reads TGTGCCAGCAGCTCCCACCCCGTCAGCAGTAATGAAAAACTGTTTTTT.

The J gene is TRBJ1-5, the V gene TRBV19; D is undetermined. Germline CDR1 is LNHDA and CDR2 is SQIVND (reference sequence). This CDR3 has 12 amino acids. Trimming cost V 5 bases and J 12 bases, with 14 bases left between them. The DNA for the CDR3 is TGTGCCAGTAGTCCCGGGTCCCCTGACCAGCATTTT. This gives the protein CASSPGSPDQHF.

The CDR3 spells CASSQEDYGYTF. For the CDR3, the DNA is TGTGCCAGTAGCCAGGAGGACTATGGCTACACCTTC. This chain uses TRBV19 with TRBJ1-2, with D unclear. The CDR3 loop spans 12 amino acids. Germline CDR1 reads LNHDA; CDR2 reads SQIVND (reference sequence). Trimming took 6 bases from V and 3 from J, leaving 8 bases between them. Supplemented by reference TRBV19 and TRBJ1-2, the full variable domain reads DGGITQSPKYLFRKEGQNVTLSCEQNLNHDAMYWYRQDPGQGLRLIYYSQIVNDFQKGDIAEGYSVSREKKESFPLTVTSAQKNPTAFYLCASSQEDYGYTFGSGTRLTVV.

V is TRBV11-2 and J is TRBJ1-1; D is possibly TRBD1 (6 bases). Germline V CDR1 and CDR2: SGHAT, FQNNGV. Trimming took 6 bases from V and 4 from J, leaving 12 bases between them. This CDR3 contains 13 residues. The CDR3 DNA reads TGTGCCAGCAGAGAGGGGGGGGCCACTGAAGCTTTCTTT. Amino acid sequence: CASREGGATEAFF. Complete variable domain (other parts from reference TRBV11-2 and TRBJ1-1): EAGVAQSPRYKIIEKRQSVAFWCNPISGHATLYWYQQILGQGPKLLIQFQNNGVVDDSQLPKDRFSAERLKGVDSTLKIQPAKLEDSAVYLCASREGGATEAFFGQGTRLTVV.